This T cell receptor beta chain comes out of a study of cytomegalovirus exposure and HLA in healthy donors. Points from the study as a whole: Published work reported that the classifier diagnosed cytomegalovirus status with high specificity and sensitivity.

Among the roughly 120 subjects of the validation cohort, separate from the approximately 700-subject first cohort, were the donors. A word on this clone: The antigen remains unidentified.

Libraries were prepared by immunoSEQ multiplex PCR; TCRdb keeps only in-frame clonotypes and omits some of them. The sample shows 90,000 to 100,000 clones, about 90% of them seen only once. The CDR3 contains 12 residues. Trimming removed 6 bases from V and 2 bases from J, with 10 bases in between. Germline V CDR1 and CDR2: SQVTM, ANQGSEA. Sequencing input: PBMCs. The chain joins TRBV29-1 to TRBJ2-5, with D hard to call. The clonotype originates from a man between 18 and 29 years old in good health and CMV-seropositive. The CDR3 reads CSVVKQQETQYF. For the CDR3, the DNA is TGCAGCGTAGTAAAACAGCAAGAGACCCAGTACTTC.